This TCR beta chain comes out of a study of cytomegalovirus exposure and HLA in healthy donors. Study details: Unique TCRs from HLA-typed donors, around 93 million of them, were held in an early data release. Points from the study as a whole: The presence/absence work took it that sequencing depth was about the same across donors. In an earlier analysis, about 87% or about 30%: the productive usage of most TCR beta V segments.

Note on this clone: No antigen is known for it.

The germline gives CDR1 MDHEN, CDR2 SYDVKM. V shed 4 bases and J 15 bases; nucleotides not matched to a gene: 12. This CDR3 is built from 13 residues. It was with 60 Vbeta and 13 Jbeta primers that the PCR ran. The data were produced by immunoSEQ multiplex PCR, yet TCRdb's version contains in-frame clones alone and is incomplete. Its clone listing holds some 89,000 clones. The chain has TRBV28 and TRBJ1-5; TRBD1 aligns across 7 bases. The receptor's source is a woman in her thirties in good health and CMV-seronegative. Source material: PBMCs. This chain's CDR3 is CASSSRGTEDSHF. DNA for the CDR3: TGTGCCAGCAGTTCACGGGGGACAGAGGACTCGCATTTT.